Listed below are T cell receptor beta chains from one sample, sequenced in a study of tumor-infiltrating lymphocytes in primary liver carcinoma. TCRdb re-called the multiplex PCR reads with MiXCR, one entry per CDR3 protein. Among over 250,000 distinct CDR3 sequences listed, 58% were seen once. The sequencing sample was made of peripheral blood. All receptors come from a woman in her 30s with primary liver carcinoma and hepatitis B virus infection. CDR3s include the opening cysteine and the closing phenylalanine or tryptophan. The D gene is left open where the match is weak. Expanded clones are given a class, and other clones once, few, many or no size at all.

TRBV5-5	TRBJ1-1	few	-	CASSPERLHTEAFF	TGTGCCAGCAGCCCCGAGAGGCTTCACACTGAAGCTTTCTTT
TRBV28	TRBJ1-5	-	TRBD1	CASSLYNRGGQPQHF	TGTGCCAGCAGTCTCTATAACAGGGGAGGACAGCCCCAGCATTTT
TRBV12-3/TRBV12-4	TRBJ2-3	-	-	CASSSLASTVTQYF	TGTGCCAGCAGTTCTTTGGCTAGCACAGTTACGCAGTATTTT
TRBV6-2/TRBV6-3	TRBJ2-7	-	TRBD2	CASRPRTSGYFEQYF	TGTGCCAGCAGGCCTAGGACTAGCGGCTACTTCGAGCAGTACTTC
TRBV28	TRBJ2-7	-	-	CASSFRVIDRNEQYF	TGTGCCAGCAGTTTCAGGGTGATCGACCGGAACGAGCAGTACTTC
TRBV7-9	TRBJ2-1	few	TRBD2	CATLVAGLWEQFF	TGTGCCACCCTCGTAGCGGGATTATGGGAGCAGTTCTTC
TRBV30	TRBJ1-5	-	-	CAWNGGRDQPQHF	TGTGCCTGGAATGGTGGTAGAGATCAGCCCCAGCATTTT
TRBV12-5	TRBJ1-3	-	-	CTSGLLAIGNTIYF	TGTACTAGTGGTTTGTTGGCGATTGGAAACACCATATATTTT
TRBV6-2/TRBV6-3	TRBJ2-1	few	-	CAGRGGTYNEQFF	TGTGCCGGCAGGGGCGGGACCTACAATGAGCAGTTCTTC
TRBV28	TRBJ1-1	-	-	CASSPLGGRRTEAFF	TGTGCCAGCAGTCCCCTCGGAGGGAGGAGGACTGAAGCTTTCTTT
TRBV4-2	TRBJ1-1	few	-	CASSQAAGSKTEAFF	TGTGCCAGCAGCCAAGCGGCAGGGTCGAAAACTGAAGCTTTCTTT
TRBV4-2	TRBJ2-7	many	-	CASSPELVYEQYF	TGTGCCAGCAGTCCCGAACTAGTCTACGAGCAGTACTTC
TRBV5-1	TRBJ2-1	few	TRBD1	CASSQTGDEQFF	TGCGCCAGCAGCCAAACAGGGGATGAGCAGTTCTTC
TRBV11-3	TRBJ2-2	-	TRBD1	CASNLGQGANTGELFF	TGTGCAAGCAACTTAGGACAGGGGGCGAACACCGGGGAGCTGTTTTTT
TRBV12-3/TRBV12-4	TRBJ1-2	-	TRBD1	CASSFEAVGGHGGYTF	TGTGCCAGCAGTTTCGAGGCGGTAGGGGGCCACGGTGGCTACACCTTC
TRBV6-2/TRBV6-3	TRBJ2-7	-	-	CASSYGREWEQYF	TGTGCCAGCAGTTACGGTCGGGAGTGGGAGCAGTACTTC
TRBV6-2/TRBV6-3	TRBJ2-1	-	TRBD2	CASSYPRITGRADEQFF	TGTGCCAGCAGTTACCCCCGGATTACCGGGAGGGCCGATGAGCAGTTCTTC
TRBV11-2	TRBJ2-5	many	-	CASSLDGLYPEETQYF	TGTGCCAGCAGCTTAGATGGACTATATCCGGAAGAGACCCAGTACTTC
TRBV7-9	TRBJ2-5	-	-	CASSGPGVETQYF	TGTGCCAGCAGCGGGCCGGGAGTGGAGACCCAGTACTTC
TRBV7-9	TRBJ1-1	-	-	CASSLEFLNTEAFF	TGTGCCAGCAGCTTAGAATTCCTGAACACTGAAGCTTTCTTT
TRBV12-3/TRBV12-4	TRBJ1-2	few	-	CASISGAFNYGHTF	TGTGCCAGCATTTCCGGGGCCTTTAACTATGGCCACACCTTC
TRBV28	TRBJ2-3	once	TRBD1	CASSSLGQEINTQYF	TGTGCCAGCAGTTCCCTCGGACAGGAAATAAATACGCAGTATTTT
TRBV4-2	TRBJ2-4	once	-	CASSQAPGESKNIQYF	TGTGCCAGCAGCCAAGCTCCAGGGGAATCCAAAAACATTCAGTACTTC
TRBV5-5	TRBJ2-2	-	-	CASSLLIYTKTGELFF	TGTGCCAGCAGCTTGCTTATCTATACGAAGACCGGGGAGCTGTTTTTT
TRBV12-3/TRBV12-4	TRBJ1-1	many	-	CASSLLPSGAFF	TGTGCCAGCAGTTTATTACCCTCGGGAGCTTTCTTT
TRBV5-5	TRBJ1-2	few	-	CVSSQTRDGYGYTF	TGTGTCAGCAGCCAAACACGGGACGGCTATGGCTACACCTTC
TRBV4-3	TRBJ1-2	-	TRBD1	CASSRQSTGNYGYTF	TGCGCCAGCAGCCGCCAGTCGACAGGGAACTATGGCTACACCTTC
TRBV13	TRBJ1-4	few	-	CASSSPGQPTNEKLFF	TGTGCCAGCAGCTCCCCCGGACAGCCTACTAATGAAAAACTGTTTTTT
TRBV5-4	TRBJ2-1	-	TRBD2	CVSSPYYGTRQGEQFF	TGTGTCAGCAGCCCATATTACGGGACTAGGCAGGGTGAGCAGTTCTTC
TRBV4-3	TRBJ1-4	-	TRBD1	CASSGHGTGLGKLFF	TGCGCCAGCAGCGGCCACGGGACAGGGCTTGGAAAACTGTTTTTT
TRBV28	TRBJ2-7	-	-	CASRDAGTYEQYF	TGTGCCAGCAGGGACGCGGGGACCTACGAGCAGTACTTC
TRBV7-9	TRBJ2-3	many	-	CASSWVGSTDTQYF	TGTGCCAGCAGCTGGGTAGGGAGCACAGATACGCAGTATTTT
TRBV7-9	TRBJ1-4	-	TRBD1	CASGRQGEKLFF	TGTGCCAGCGGGAGACAGGGGGAAAAACTGTTTTTT
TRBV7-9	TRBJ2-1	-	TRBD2	CASSLHGTNNVQFF	TGTGCCAGCAGCTTACACGGGACTAACAATGTGCAGTTCTTC
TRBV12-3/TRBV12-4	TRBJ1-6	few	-	CASSFSNSPLHF	TGTGCCAGCAGCTTTTCAAATTCACCCCTCCACTTT
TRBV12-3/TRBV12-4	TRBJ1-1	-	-	CASNPRTDRWGAFF	TGTGCCAGCAACCCCAGGACAGATCGATGGGGGGCTTTCTTT
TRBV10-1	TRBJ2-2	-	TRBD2	CANSTSGRTGELFF	TGCGCCAACAGCACTAGCGGGAGAACCGGGGAGCTGTTTTTT
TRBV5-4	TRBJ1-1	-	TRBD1	CASSLGQGVGAFF	TGTGCCAGCAGCTTGGGACAGGGGGTAGGAGCTTTCTTT
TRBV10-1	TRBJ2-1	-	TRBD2	CASSALLTSGEQFF	TGCGCCAGCAGTGCCCTTTTGACTAGCGGTGAGCAGTTCTTC
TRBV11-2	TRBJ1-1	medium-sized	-	CASSLSGVNTEAFF	TGTGCCAGCAGCTTATCCGGGGTGAACACTGAAGCTTTCTTT
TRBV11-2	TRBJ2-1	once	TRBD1	CASSLETGGTSRQFF	TGTGCCAGCAGCTTGGAGACAGGGGGCACAAGCAGGCAGTTCTTC
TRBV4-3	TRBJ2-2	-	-	CASSQFIGGKLFF	TGCGCCAGCAGCCAATTCATCGGCGGGAAGCTATTTTTT
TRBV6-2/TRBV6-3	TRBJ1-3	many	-	CASAPPGSGNTIYF	TGTGCCAGCGCCCCCCCGGGAAGTGGAAACACCATATATTTT
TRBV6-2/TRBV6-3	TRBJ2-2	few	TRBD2	CASSYRSGIGTGEPFF	TGTGCCAGTAGTTACAGGAGCGGGATCGGCACCGGGGAGCCGTTTTTT
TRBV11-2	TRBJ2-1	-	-	CASSTRLAHNKQFF	TGTGCCAGCAGCACCAGGCTAGCCCACAATAAGCAGTTCTTC
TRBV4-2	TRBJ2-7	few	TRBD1	CASSQDLPGQGYSYEQYF	TGTGCCAGCAGCCAAGATCTACCGGGACAGGGGTATTCCTACGAGCAGTACTTC